This is a list of T cell receptor beta chains from one sample in a study of blood T cell repertoires in COVID-19. TCRdb keeps only in-frame clones here, not all; method: immunoSEQ multiplex PCR. Here the sample spans approximately 200,000 clones, around 75% being singletons. Sequencing was performed on peripheral blood. The receptors originated from a human donor in a cohort sampled during active COVID-19. Both conserved end residues are part of each CDR3. The D gene is left open where the match is weak. Only part of the rows carry a size: once, few, many, or a class if the clone is expanded.

cdr3_aa cdr3_nt d_call j_call clone_size v_call
CASEVQGVREQYF TGTGCCAGCGAGGTACAGGGGGTGAGGGAGCAGTACTTC TRBD1 TRBJ2-7 . TRBV2
CASSSGGTVAPDTQYF TGTGCCAGCAGCTCCGGGGGGACCGTTGCCCCAGATACGCAGTATTTT TRBD2 TRBJ2-3 . TRBV7-3
CASSFQGAGGNTIYF TGTGCCAGCAGTTTCCAGGGGGCGGGAGGAAACACCATATATTTT TRBD1 TRBJ1-3 few TRBV28
CASSLGLAGGPQETQYF TGTGCCAGCAGCTTAGGGCTAGCGGGAGGCCCTCAAGAGACCCAGTACTTC TRBD2 TRBJ2-5 . TRBV7-3
CASSSAPGAGKTEAFF TGTGCCAGCAGTTCCGCCCCAGGGGCAGGGAAGACTGAAGCTTTCTTT . TRBJ1-1 . TRBV27
CASSLPGGYNSPLHF TGTGCCAGCAGTTTGCCAGGGGGCTATAATTCACCCCTCCACTTT TRBD1 TRBJ1-6 few TRBV28
CATSDPRTGSDTQYF TGTGCCACCAGTGATCCCCGGACAGGTTCAGATACGCAGTATTTT TRBD1 TRBJ2-3 . TRBV24-1
CASSLTTSYEQYF TGTGCCAGCAGCTTAACTACCTCCTACGAGCAGTACTTC . TRBJ2-7 . TRBV7-9
CSASDSYEQYF TGCAGTGCCTCAGACTCCTACGAGCAGTACTTC . TRBJ2-7 . TRBV20-1
CASSQVGTTIETQYF TGCGCCAGCAGCCAAGTGGGGACAACGATCGAGACCCAGTACTTC . TRBJ2-5 . TRBV4-3
CASSLTRLAGEFNEQFF TGTGCCAGCAGCTTAACCAGACTAGCGGGAGAGTTCAATGAGCAGTTCTTC TRBD2 TRBJ2-1 once TRBV7-3
CASSQEKTGGSPLHF TGCGCCAGCAGCCAAGAGAAGACAGGGGGTTCACCCCTCCACTTT TRBD1 TRBJ1-6 . TRBV4-3
CASSLFLAGGPMNEQFF TGTGCCAGCAGCTTATTCCTAGCGGGAGGGCCGATGAATGAGCAGTTCTTC TRBD2 TRBJ2-1 . TRBV13
CASSQNLAGPYEQYF TGTGCCAGCAGCCAAAACCTAGCGGGCCCCTACGAGCAGTACTTC TRBD2 TRBJ2-7 . TRBV3-1/TRBV3-2
CACNSGRRVDTQYF TGTGCCTGCAATAGCGGGAGACGGGTAGATACGCAGTATTTT TRBD2 TRBJ2-3 . TRBV30
CASGRGQGGYEQYF TGCGCCAGCGGTAGGGGACAGGGTGGGTACGAGCAGTACTTC TRBD1 TRBJ2-7 . TRBV10-2
CASSSGGPYNEQFF TGTGCCAGCAGTTCCGGTGGGCCCTACAATGAGCAGTTCTTC . TRBJ2-1 . TRBV28
CASSQGGTSGSYEQYF TGCGCCAGCAGCCAAGGGGGGACTAGCGGGAGTTATGAGCAGTACTTC TRBD2 TRBJ2-7 . TRBV4-3
CSDGLNTEAFF TGCAGCGACGGACTCAACACTGAAGCTTTCTTT . TRBJ1-1 . TRBV29-1
CATSDAGGGQPQHF TGTGCCACCAGTGACGCAGGGGGCGGGCAGCCCCAGCATTTT TRBD1 TRBJ1-5 few TRBV24-1
CASSFRQGVTEAFF TGTGCCAGCAGCTTTAGGCAGGGGGTCACTGAAGCTTTCTTT TRBD1 TRBJ1-1 . TRBV7-2
CASSYSGGFGYF TGTGCCAGCAGTTACTCGGGGGGGTTTGGATACTTC TRBD2 TRBJ2-7 . TRBV6-2/TRBV6-3
CASSPQRWTGRQPQHF TGTGCCAGCAGCCCCCAGAGGTGGACAGGCCGCCAGCCCCAGCATTTT TRBD1 TRBJ1-5 . TRBV7-8
CASSPTETAYNEQFF TGTGCCAGCTCACCAACGGAGACAGCCTACAATGAGCAGTTCTTC . TRBJ2-1 . TRBV18
CASSLGVGNTIYF TGTGCCAGCAGTTTAGGAGTTGGAAACACCATATATTTT . TRBJ1-3 . TRBV12-3/TRBV12-4
CASSQSPDRGSEQYF TGTGCCAGCAGCCAGAGTCCGGACAGGGGATCCGAGCAGTACTTC TRBD1 TRBJ2-7 few TRBV4-2
CASSLRTGFQPQHF TGTGCCAGCAGTTTAAGGACAGGGTTTCAGCCCCAGCATTTT TRBD1 TRBJ1-5 once TRBV28
CASSQGGVLSYEQYF TGCGCCAGCAGCCAAGGCGGCGTCCTCTCCTACGAGCAGTACTTC . TRBJ2-7 . TRBV4-3
CASSSTSGNTDTQYF TGTGCCAGCAGCTCGACTAGCGGAAACACAGATACGCAGTATTTT TRBD2 TRBJ2-3 . TRBV7-9
CASRQGTSGRLYNEQFF TGCGCCAGCAGACAAGGGACTAGCGGGAGACTATACAATGAGCAGTTCTTC TRBD2 TRBJ2-1 once TRBV10-1
CASRGTTNSNYGYTF TGTGCCAGCAGAGGGACAACAAATTCTAACTATGGCTACACCTTC . TRBJ1-2 . TRBV9
CASSQVRAGGTYEQYF TGTGCCAGCAGCCAAGTTCGGGCAGGGGGTACCTACGAGCAGTACTTC TRBD1 TRBJ2-7 . TRBV3-1/TRBV3-2
CASRISSGSSNEQYF TGTGCCAGTAGGATTTCTAGCGGGAGTTCTAACGAGCAGTACTTC TRBD2 TRBJ2-7 . TRBV19
CASSPGTGSATNEKLFF TGTGCCAGCAGCCCCGGGACAGGCTCCGCAACTAATGAAAAACTGTTTTTT TRBD1 TRBJ1-4 . TRBV3-1/TRBV3-2
CASSIGRVTEAFF TGTGCCAGTAGTATAGGTCGGGTCACTGAAGCTTTCTTT . TRBJ1-1 . TRBV19
CASSFSSGYDTQYF TGTGCCAGCAGTTTCTCTAGTGGCTACGATACGCAGTATTTT . TRBJ2-3 many TRBV27
CASSLGLAEREQYF TGTGCCAGCAGCTTGGGACTAGCGGAGCGCGAGCAGTACTTC TRBD2 TRBJ2-7 . TRBV5-6
CASSADMRSNQPQHF TGTGCCAGCAGTGCCGACATGCGTAGCAATCAGCCCCAGCATTTT . TRBJ1-5 . TRBV2
CASSQGLAGVGEQYF TGTGCCAGCAGCCAAGGACTAGCGGGAGTTGGCGAGCAGTACTTC TRBD2 TRBJ2-7 . TRBV11-2
CASSYSGSSYNSPLHF TGTGCCAGCAGTTACTCGGGGAGCTCCTATAATTCACCCCTCCACTTT . TRBJ1-6 . TRBV6-6
CASNPGQGPANEKLFF TGTGCCAGCAACCCGGGACAGGGGCCGGCTAATGAAAAACTGTTTTTT TRBD1 TRBJ1-4 . TRBV28
CASSLGGTAEAFF TGTGCCAGCAGTTTAGGGGGGACGGCTGAAGCTTTCTTT . TRBJ1-1 . TRBV28
CASSQVQGRYGYTF TGTGCCAGCAGCCAAGTACAGGGTCGCTATGGCTACACCTTC . TRBJ1-2 . TRBV3-1/TRBV3-2
CASNHGQGETEAFF TGTGCCAGCAACCACGGGCAGGGGGAAACTGAAGCTTTCTTT TRBD1 TRBJ1-1 . TRBV9
CATSGDGKFF TGTGCCACCTCCGGAGATGGTAAGTTCTTC . TRBJ2-1 . TRBV10-3
CATSDSGQGSEKLFF TGTGCCACCAGTGATTCTGGACAGGGGAGTGAAAAACTGTTTTTT TRBD1 TRBJ1-4 . TRBV24-1
CASFGGRVNEKLFF TGTGCCTCATTTGGTGGGAGAGTGAATGAAAAACTGTTTTTT . TRBJ1-4 . TRBV19
CASSESTSGSYEQYF TGTGCCAGCAGTGAATCCACTAGCGGTAGTTACGAGCAGTACTTC TRBD2 TRBJ2-7 . TRBV9